This passage covers 14 T cell receptor beta chains from one sample sequenced in a study of blood T cell repertoires in COVID-19. Sequenced by immunoSEQ multiplex PCR; TCRdb stores in-frame clones only, minus some. The sample lists 300,000 or so clones, approximately 89% occurring once. The sequenced sample consisted of peripheral blood. These receptors originate from a woman in her 30s with COVID-19, enrolled during active disease.

This clone is a singleton in its sample. The V gene is TRBV15, the J gene TRBJ1-5; 9 positions match TRBD1. From germline, CDR1 is LNHNV and CDR2 YYDKDF (reference sequence). J was trimmed by 4 bases and V by 10 bases; bases with no gene match: 5. This CDR3 has 13 amino acids. DNA of the CDR3: TGTGCCATCCGGGACAGGGTTAATCAGCCCCAGCATTTT. Protein sequence: CAIRDRVNQPQHF.

The chain joins TRBV6-2 or TRBV6-3 to TRBJ1-1, with D hard to call. The CDR3 length is 14 residues. Germline V gene data show CDR1 as MNHEY and CDR2 as SVGEGT. The V end was cut by 2 bases, the J end by 0 bases, with 7 bases between. The DNA of the CDR3 is TGTGCCAGCAGTTACGGAGGATTGAACACTGAAGCTTTCTTT. Its translation: CASSYGGLNTEAFF.

The V and J genes are TRBV30 and TRBJ2-5; D ambiguous. The CDR3 runs 16 residues. V lost 0 bases to trimming and J lost 5 bases, with 19 bases between them. Germline loops: CDR1 GTSNPN, CDR2 SVGIG (reference sequence). The CDR3 sequence is CAWSVQRGWSAETQYF. The CDR3 bases are TGTGCCTGGAGTGTACAACGCGGATGGTCGGCCGAGACCCAGTACTTC.

The rearrangement joins TRBV6-6 to TRBJ2-5; 9 bases line up with TRBD1. Trimming took 0 bases from V and 1 from J; bases not matched to a gene: 3. CDR1 is MNHNY and CDR2 is SVGAGI in the germline V gene (reference sequence). CDR3 size: 16 residues. The CDR3 DNA is TGTGCCAGCAGTTACTCCCGGACAGGGGTCCAAGAGACCCAGTACTTC. Translation gives CASSYSRTGVQETQYF.

The CDR3: CASSLGGRAEYEQYF. The DNA of the CDR3 is TGTGCCAGCAGCTTGGGAGGGAGGGCCGAGTACGAGCAGTACTTC. The chain combines TRBV5-6 with TRBJ2-7; 7 bases fit TRBD2. The CDR3 totals 15 residues. V lost 0 bases to trimming and J lost 4 bases; unmatched junction nucleotides: 7. The germline V gene has CDR1 SGHDT and CDR2 YYEEEE.

The chain joins TRBV28 to TRBJ2-1, with TRBD2 identical over 10 bases. Per the germline V gene, CDR1 is MDHEN and CDR2 is SYDVKM. With V trimmed by 7 bases and J by 4 bases, 7 bases remained unmatched. CDR3 size: 15 residues. Here the CDR3 DNA reads TGTGCCAGCAAAGAACTAGCGGGACTATACAATGAGCAGTTCTTC. Translated: CASKELAGLYNEQFF.

V gene TRBV6-5 combines with J gene TRBJ1-1; a possible D gene is TRBD1 (5 bases). The length of the CDR3 is 14 residues. CDR1 and CDR2 (germline): MNHEY, SVGAGI. Deletions cut 2 bases from V and 5 bases from J, with 12 bases between. The CDR3 loop reads CASSYGQGLTEAFF. The DNA of the CDR3 is TGTGCCAGCAGTTACGGCCAGGGTCTGACTGAAGCTTTCTTT.

V is TRBV24-1 and J is TRBJ1-5, with 7 bases fitting TRBD1. Germline lookup yields CDR1 KGHDR and CDR2 SFDVKD. V dropped 9 bases and J dropped 4; count of bases not matched to a gene: 5. This CDR3 is 13 amino acids long. CDR3 DNA sequence: TGTGCCACCTCGGACAGGACTAATCAGCCCCAGCATTTT. This codes for CATSDRTNQPQHF.

The V call is TRBV29-1, the J call TRBJ1-3; no clear D. CDR3 length equals 13 residues. Germline values: CDR1 SQVTM, CDR2 ANQGSEA. Deletions cut 6 bases from V and 0 bases from J, with 9 bases between. This CDR3 is CSVADNSGNTIYF. DNA for the CDR3: TGCAGCGTCGCGGATAACTCTGGAAACACCATATATTTT. Full variable domain (outside the CDR3, taken from reference TRBV29-1 and TRBJ1-3): SAVISQKPSRDICQRGTSLTIQCQVDSQVTMMFWYRQQPGQSLTLIATANQGSEATYESGFVIDKFPISRPNLTFSTLTVSNMSPEDSSIYLCSVADNSGNTIYFGEGSWLTVV.

The chain joins TRBV10-3 to TRBJ2-3; D perhaps matches TRBD2 (5 bases). CDR3 length: 15 amino acids. The ends were cut back, 2 bases at V and 2 bases at J, with 11 bases in the middle. Germline V gene data show CDR1 as ENHRY and CDR2 as SYGVKD. The CDR3 protein is CAISELGGSTDTQYF. The CDR3 DNA reads TGTGCCATCAGTGAGCTAGGAGGTTCCACAGATACGCAGTATTTT.

The table lists this clone with a count of one. CDR3 in amino acids: CATSDLSSGRENEQFF. The CDR3 nucleotides read TGTGCCACCAGTGATTTGTCTAGCGGGAGAGAGAATGAGCAGTTCTTC. V and J are TRBV24-1 and TRBJ2-1, with TRBD2 identical over 10 bases. The V and J ends lost 0 bases and 7 bases, in that order; junction bases with no gene match: 5. From germline, CDR1 is KGHDR and CDR2 SFDVKD. This CDR3 has 16 amino acids.

This clone was observed a single time. The V call is TRBV3-1 (or the pseudogene TRBV3-2), the J call TRBJ2-7; D is perhaps TRBD2 (6 bases). CDR1 and CDR2 (germline): LGHDT, YNNKEL (reference sequence). The CDR3 contains 13 residues. V lost 0 bases to trimming and J lost 7 bases, with 10 bases between them. The CDR3 here is CASSQDPTREQYF. As DNA, the CDR3 is TGTGCCAGCAGCCAAGATCCGACTAGAGAGCAGTACTTC.

The chain couples TRBV11-2 to TRBJ1-1, with D unresolved. From germline, CDR1 is SGHAT and CDR2 FQNNGV. Trimming removed 5 bases from V and 6 bases from J, with 10 bases in between. The CDR3 has 12 residues. The CDR3 here is CASSPNLPEAFF. In nucleotides, the CDR3 is TGTGCCAGCAGCCCGAACCTACCTGAAGCTTTCTTT.

The CDR3 DNA reads as TGTGCCAGCAGTGAAGCTCGGACAGGGGGCGACAGGGAAAAACTGTTTTTT. It codes for CASSEARTGGDREKLFF. V usage is TRBV2 and J usage is TRBJ1-4, with TRBD1 identical over 11 bases. The CDR3 has 17 residues. Germline loops: CDR1 SNHLY, CDR2 FYNNEI. The trim removed 0 bases at V and 8 bases at J, leaving 8 bases unmatched.